The next 14 T cell receptor beta chains were all read from a single sample in a study of T cell repertoires in cytomegalovirus infection. What these receptors recognize is not known. From the reads, TCRdb called clonotypes with MiXCR, one entry per CDR3 protein. Among around 300,000 distinct CDR3 sequences listed, 20% to 25% were seen once. The starting material was cultured PBMCs, obtained from culture after CMV antigen stimulation. The receptors shown here come from a human donor in good health (CMV status not recorded). Some clones in this sample may be carry-over from other donors' samples.

This chain uses TRBV5-1 with TRBJ2-3; no clear D gene. Germline values: CDR1 SGHRS, CDR2 YFSETQ. There are 14 residues in the CDR3. Deletions cut 3 bases from V and 4 bases from J, with 12 bases between. The CDR3 nucleotides are TGCGCCAGCAGCTCGAATCGACGATCAGATACGCAGTATTTT. This encodes CASSSNRRSDTQYF.

This chain connects TRBV20-1 to TRBJ2-3; D may be TRBD1 or TRBD2 (5 bases each). Per germline, CDR1 DFQATT and CDR2 SNEGSKA (reference sequence). The CDR3 runs to 12 residues. V lost 8 bases to trimming and J lost 5 bases, with 14 bases between them. As DNA, the CDR3 is TGCAGTAAGGGGAGCGGCCAAGATACGCAGTATTTT. It encodes CSKGSGQDTQYF.

The chain recombines TRBV5-3 with TRBJ2-4; D is possibly TRBD1 or TRBD2 (5 bases each). TRBV5-3 belongs to the ORF category, with a function that is uncertain. Between the trimmed V and J ends, which lost 8 bases and 3 bases, there was a span of 18 bases. This CDR3 region has 15 residues. In DNA form, the CDR3 reads TGTGCCAGCATGGAAGGGGAGAACGGCAAAAACATTCAGTACTTC. Amino acids: CASMEGENGKNIQYF.

This rearrangement joins TRBV20-1 to TRBJ2-3; no definite D call. V was shortened by 3 bases and J by 5 bases, with 6 bases between the two germline ends. Germline CDR1 and CDR2: DFQATT and SNEGSKA (reference sequence). CDR3 length: 11 residues. The CDR3 nucleotides read TGCAGTGCTAGTAGTCGAGATACGCAGTATTTT. As protein: CSASSRDTQYF.

CDR3 coding DNA: TGTGCCCTCCATAGCGGGAGGGAGTGGAATGAGCAGTTCTTC. This sequence encodes CALHSGREWNEQFF. The J gene is TRBJ2-1, the V gene TRBV5-4, with TRBD2 matching 11 bases. Germline V gene sequence: CDR1 SGHNT, CDR2 YYREEE (reference sequence). V shed 10 bases, J shed 7 bases, and the junction held 10 bases outside the gene matches. CDR3 length: 14 amino acids.

This clonotype was seen many times. This sequence joins TRBV4-1 and TRBJ2-3, with 8 bases identical to TRBD2. Germline assignment: CDR1 MGHRA and CDR2 YSYEKL. J was trimmed by 1 base and V by 0 bases; bases with no gene match: 12. This CDR3 spans 19 amino acids. Written as DNA, the CDR3 is TGCGCCAGCAGCCAAGATTTCATTGTTAGCGGGATTGGCACAGATACGCAGTATTTT. Its protein product is CASSQDFIVSGIGTDTQYF.

This clonotype was counted between two and nine times. The chain is built from TRBV12-3 or TRBV12-4 and TRBJ2-1; D is possibly TRBD2 (6 bases). The length of the CDR3 is 14 residues. V lost 3 bases and J 5 bases, leaving 11 bases between the germline ends. The CDR3 loop reads CASSLVAANNEQFF. The CDR3 DNA sequence: TGTGCCAGCAGTTTGGTAGCGGCTAACAATGAGCAGTTCTTC.

This clonotype was recorded many times. This chain uses TRBV2 with TRBJ2-5, with D maybe TRBD2 (6 bases). The germline V and J ends were trimmed by 3 bases and 0 bases, with 11 bases remaining between them. CDR3 length equals 15 residues. Germline V gene data show CDR1 as SNHLY and CDR2 as FYNNEI. The CDR3 region has the DNA TGTGCCAGCAGTGATAAGCGGGTCCACCAAGAGACCCAGTACTTC. Protein product: CASSDKRVHQETQYF.

In its sample, this clonotype was seen a few times. The J gene is TRBJ2-3, the V gene TRBV28; D gene unclear. In germline, CDR1 is MDHEN, CDR2 SYDVKM. CDR3 length: 13 amino acids. V lost 7 bases to trimming and J lost 1 base, with 9 bases between them. DNA of the CDR3: TGTGCCAGCACTGTCCCGGGCACAGATACGCAGTATTTT. Translated, it gives CASTVPGTDTQYF.

This clonotype was counted many times. The chain links TRBV7-2 to TRBJ2-7; 9 bases match TRBD2. Germline lookup yields CDR1 SGHTA and CDR2 FQGNSA. The CDR3 extends over 18 amino acids. With V trimmed by 7 bases and J by 2 bases, 18 bases remained unmatched. The CDR3 reads CASTLGGVLAGPTYEQYF. The CDR3 nucleotides read TGTGCCAGCACCCTAGGAGGGGTCCTAGCGGGACCCACCTACGAGCAGTACTTC. Combining the CDR3 with reference TRBV7-2 and TRBJ2-7 gives the whole variable domain GAGVSQSPSNKVTEKGKDVELRCDPISGHTALYWYRQSLGQGLEFLIYFQGNSAPDKSGLPSDRFSAERTGGSVSTLTIQRTQQEDSAVYLCASTLGGVLAGPTYEQYFGPGTRLTVT.

This clonotype was found a few times. The chain recombines TRBV4-1 with TRBJ2-1; maybe TRBD2 (6 bases). Trimming removed 6 bases at V and 8 bases at J, with 17 bases between. The germline gives CDR1 MGHRA, CDR2 YSYEKL. The CDR3 covers 14 residues. DNA for the CDR3: TGCGCCAGCAGTAACGGGAACACGGGGGATGAGCAGTTCTTC. Its protein product is CASSNGNTGDEQFF.

The V gene is TRBV11-2, the J gene TRBJ2-1; the match to TRBD2 covers 8 bases. The junction had 8 bases not matched to a gene; V was cut back by 1 base and J by 6 bases. CDR3 size: 16 residues. Germline V gives CDR1 SGHAT, CDR2 FQNNGV. The CDR3 region has the DNA TGTGCCAGCAGCTTAGCGGGAGGGCCGGTCGGCAATGAGCAGTTCTTC. It yields the protein CASSLAGGPVGNEQFF.

Many counts were recorded for this clonotype. The V gene is TRBV12-3 or TRBV12-4, the J gene TRBJ2-7; D gene ambiguous. The germline V and J ends were trimmed by 1 base and 0 bases, with 10 bases remaining between them. The CDR3 runs 15 residues. The CDR3 DNA follows: TGTGCCAGCAGTTTAGTAGGCGGATACTCCTACGAGCAGTACTTC. It encodes CASSLVGGYSYEQYF.

The chain has TRBV4-1 and TRBJ1-4; D is uncertain. V was clipped by 1 base and J by 8 bases, with 5 bases between them. Germline V gene data show CDR1 as MGHRA and CDR2 as YSYEKL. The CDR3 length is 12 residues. CDR3 DNA: TGCGCCAGCAGCCAAGGGAGGGAAAAACTGTTTTTT. As protein: CASSQGREKLFF.